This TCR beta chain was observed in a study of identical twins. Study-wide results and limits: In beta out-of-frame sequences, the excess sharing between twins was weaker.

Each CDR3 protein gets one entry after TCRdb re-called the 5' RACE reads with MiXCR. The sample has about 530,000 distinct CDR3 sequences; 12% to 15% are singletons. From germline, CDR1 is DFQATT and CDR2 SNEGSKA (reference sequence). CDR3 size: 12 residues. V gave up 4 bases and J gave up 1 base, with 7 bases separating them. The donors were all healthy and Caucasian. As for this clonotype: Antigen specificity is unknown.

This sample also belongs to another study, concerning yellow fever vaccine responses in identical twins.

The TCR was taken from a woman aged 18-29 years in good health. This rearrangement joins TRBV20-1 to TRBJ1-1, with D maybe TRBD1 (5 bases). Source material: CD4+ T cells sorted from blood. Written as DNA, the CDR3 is TGCAGTGCTACAGGGACGAACACTGAAGCTTTCTTT. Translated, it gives CSATGTNTEAFF.